The clone carrying this T cell receptor (beta chain) was recorded once. These data come from a study of hypomethylating agent response in myelodysplastic syndrome. Germline V gives CDR1 SGHRS, CDR2 YFSETQ. V lost 1 base to trimming and J lost 9 bases; unmatched junction nucleotides: 6. The CDR3 runs to 15 residues. Clones were read by immunoSEQ multiplex PCR, and TCRdb kept only the in-frame ones, dropping some. The sample includes several thousand clones, just under 85% of them seen just once. The TCR comes from a human donor with myelodysplastic syndrome. J is TRBJ2-1 and V is TRBV5-1, with TRBD2 matching over 11 bases. The source was bone marrow, collected before or after starting hypomethylating agent treatment for myelodysplastic syndrome (not recorded which). In nucleotides, the CDR3 is TGCGCCAGCAGCTTGACTAGCGGGAGTGTTGGTGAGCAGTTCTTC. Its protein product is CASSLTSGSVGEQFF.